The following is a TCR beta chain sequence with its context. Its antigen remains unidentified. Per-nucleotide qualities are absent, and no much larger clonotype sits a single base away. The library was prepared using 5' RACE. The instrument was a NextSeq 500. To allow correction of PCR and sequencing errors, the TCR library protocol tagged every TCR cDNA molecule with a unique molecular identifier. The original pipeline was this. Decombinator tools were used for TCR identification, UMI-based error correction and CDR3 extraction. Expanded TCRs were defined as those above a frequency of 2 per 1,000, corresponding to the top 1% of the tumor frequency distribution. Each repertoire was subsampled 100 times to 5,000 TCRs, after which Renyi diversity was computed with the R vegan package. To build CDR3 similarity networks, amino acid triplet string-kernel similarity was used, and CDR3s were connected when their pairwise similarity was above 0.82. Through fastp at Q25 and MiXCR, TCRdb rebuilt clones from the public reads, retaining in-frame beta chains. Each entry merges the rows of one CDR3 protein and shows their most common DNA and genes. The V and J calls come from TCRdb's annotation, not from the publication. This sample comprises roughly 79,000 distinct CDR3 sequences, about 12% of them detected only once. The ten largest clones represent around 4.3% of the sample.

Read against the paper, the sample's time point label means: sample taken at primary tumor resection. TCR sequencing used whole RNA extracted from tumor and nontumor lung tissue, or from cryopreserved PBMC samples, without cell sorting. Donors were around 71 patients with early-stage, untreated non-small cell lung cancer from the lung TRACERx cohort. Patients were selected for TCR sequencing only if sufficient RNA was available from at least two tumor regions. From the cysteine through the phenylalanine, the CDR3 covers 12 amino acids. Of the read, only the CDR3 DNA is kept; its 36 bases are in frame from base 1. The germline V gene encodes CDR1 MNHEY and CDR2 SVGEGT. V loses 7 bases, J loses 4 bases, and the germline ends lie 8 bases apart. This record comes from a study of spatial heterogeneity in lung cancer (dated 2019 in TCRdb). Some background on the complete study: Beta-chain transcripts were consistently detected in greater numbers than alpha-chain transcripts, which likely reflects a higher abundance of beta-chain transcripts. In the raw uncorrected reads, each unique combination of TCR and UMI appeared on average more than ten times. In non-small cell lung cancer, the study made a quantitative comparison of TCR alpha and beta repertoires among multiple tumor regions, matched nontumor lung and blood. Nonsynonymous mutation counts, determined by whole-exome sequencing of tumor tissue, were related to features of the TCR repertoire. Both alpha and beta chains were TCR-sequenced in samples taken at surgery, namely 220 tumor regions, 61 to 65 matched nontumor lung samples and 50 to 60 PBMC samples. General conclusions and limits of the study: Ubiquitous expanded tumor TCRs were detected in blood more often at tumor resection than at routine follow-up. Confirming at a functional level the hypothesis that regional TCRs recognize regional mutations was considered to require additional single-cell paired TCR alpha and beta sequencing.

The sequencing used PBMCs, collected at surgery. This TCR came from a male donor with early-stage non-small cell lung cancer. The rearrangement joined TRBV6-2 or TRBV6-3 to TRBJ1-3; no D gene call is confident. Read as DNA, the sequence is TGTGCCAGCATCCAATGGGGAAACACCATATATTTT. Translation gives CASIQWGNTIYF.